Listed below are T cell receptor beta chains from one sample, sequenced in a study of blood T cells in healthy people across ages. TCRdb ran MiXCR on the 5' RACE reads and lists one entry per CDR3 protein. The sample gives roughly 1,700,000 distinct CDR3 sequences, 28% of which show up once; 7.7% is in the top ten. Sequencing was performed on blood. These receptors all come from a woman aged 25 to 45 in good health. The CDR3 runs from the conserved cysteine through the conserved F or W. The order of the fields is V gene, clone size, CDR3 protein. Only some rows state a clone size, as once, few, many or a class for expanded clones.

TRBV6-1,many,CASSARGTEAFF
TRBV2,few,CASILEAESTDTQYF
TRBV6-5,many,CASSYNGQETQYF
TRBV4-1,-,CASSQEQGGRIYEQYF
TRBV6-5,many,CASWTAGSSYEQYF
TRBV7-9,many,CASSLMGEETQYF
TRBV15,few,CATSIRSNQPQHF
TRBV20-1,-,CSAFDDSREQYF
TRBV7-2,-,CASSLEVGRFNQPQHF
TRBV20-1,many,CSAREGAHYYEQYF
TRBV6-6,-,CASRIAGASGGGYTF
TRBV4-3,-,CASSQVPGPPFF
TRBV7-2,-,CASSSRGSGSRKTQYF
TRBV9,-,CASSVDGTFYEQYF
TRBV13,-,CASSLLRGGGSRVNEQFF
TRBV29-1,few,CSDLLSTDTQYF
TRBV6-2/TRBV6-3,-,CASRATSPQEPQHF
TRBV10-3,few,CAISDSLAGESEQYF
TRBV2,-,CASRYPLETDTQYF
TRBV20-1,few,CSARPHGFNEQFF
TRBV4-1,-,CASSQEEQGETQYF
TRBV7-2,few,CASSFNKQEQFF
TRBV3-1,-,CASSQVGDGNTEAFF
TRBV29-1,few,CSVEGLAGSNEQFF
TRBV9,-,CASSVGTQNEQFF
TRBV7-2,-,CASNPSDTGELFF
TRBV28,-,CASSSGTAVYEQYF
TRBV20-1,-,CSARARAGGYNEQFF
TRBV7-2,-,CASSLYGASTDTQYF
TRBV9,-,CASSAGTSGGLDGTQYF
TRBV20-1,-,CSATPTVVGYTF
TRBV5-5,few,CASSLTAGVWNEQFF
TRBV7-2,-,CASSRTVKETQYF
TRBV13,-,CASSARGGGWSYGYTF
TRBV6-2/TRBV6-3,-,CASTNYEDTEQFF
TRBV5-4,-,CASSRPGLSYNEQFF
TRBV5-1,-,CASSLDGVVNEQYF
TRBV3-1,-,CASSQVGLGTLTDTQYF
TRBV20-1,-,CSASAREFPYEQYF
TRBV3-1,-,CASSPTSGGPLGNEQFF
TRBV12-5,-,CASGLVPWPPLHF
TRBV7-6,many,CASSLGSMTTNEKLFF
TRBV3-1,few,CASSQGGVMDYGYTF
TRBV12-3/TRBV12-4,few,CASSTPGTSGSYEQFF
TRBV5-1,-,CASKKDRGAEKLFF
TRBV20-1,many,CSAGRGVAYEQYF
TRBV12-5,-,CASGLGNYEQYF
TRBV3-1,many,CASSQPYNEQFF
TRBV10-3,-,CAISEPSELNTEAFF
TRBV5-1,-,CASSLDAGVSHEQYF
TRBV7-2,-,CASSRPTGVNYGHTF
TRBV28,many,CASSSPGQGKTQYF
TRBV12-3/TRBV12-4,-,CASSPRGQVNTEAFF
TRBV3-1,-,CASSPTRDSWYEQYF
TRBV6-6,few,CASSYGSGSNQPQHF
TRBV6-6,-,CASSYSLTDRNYGYTF
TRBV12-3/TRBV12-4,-,CASSRPGTPETQYF
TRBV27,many,CASLSPDRGLLYEQYF
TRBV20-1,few,CSARAGSYNSPLHF